These 9 T cell receptor beta chains share one sample of origin, sequenced in a study of cytomegalovirus exposure and HLA in healthy donors. PCR employed 60 Vbeta and 13 Jbeta primers. Generated by immunoSEQ multiplex PCR, the TCRdb table keeps only in-frame clones and is missing some. The table shows around 100,000 clones, with 60% to 80% occurring only once. Sequencing used PBMCs. These receptors were obtained from a woman aged 30 to 39 in good health and CMV-seropositive.

V and J are TRBV9 and TRBJ1-3, with D hard to call. This CDR3 is 15 amino acids long. V dropped 3 bases and J dropped 0 bases, with 10 bases sitting between them. CDR1 is SGDLS and CDR2 is YYNGEE in the germline V gene. CDR3: CASSAEGFSGNTIYF. In DNA form, the CDR3 reads TGTGCCAGCAGCGCCGAGGGATTCTCTGGAAACACCATATATTTT.

The gene calls are TRBV10-3 and TRBJ1-5, with 10 bases identical to TRBD1. CDR1 ENHRY and CDR2 SYGVKD come from the germline V gene. Germline trimming cut 10 bases from V and 4 bases from J; bases unmatched to any gene: 10. This CDR3 has 15 residues. CDR3 coding DNA: TGTGCCACCACGCGAGGGGGACAGGGGAATCAGCCCCAGCATTTT. Its protein is CATTRGGQGNQPQHF.

This sequence joins TRBV15 and TRBJ1-2, with 11 bases that match TRBD1. This CDR3 has 15 residues. Germline assignment: CDR1 LNHNV and CDR2 YYDKDF (reference sequence). Trimming took 4 bases from V and 5 from J; bases not matched to a gene: 6. CDR3 in amino acids: CATSTLGTGGYGYTF. The CDR3 nucleotides read TGTGCCACCAGCACCTTAGGGACAGGGGGTTATGGCTACACCTTC. The complete variable domain, with remaining parts taken from reference TRBV15 and TRBJ1-2, reads DAMVIQNPRYQVTQFGKPVTLSCSQTLNHNVMYWYQQKSSQAPKLLFHYYDKDFNNEADTPDNFQSRRPNTSFCFLDIRSPGLGDTAMYLCATSTLGTGGYGYTFGSGTRLTVV.

The chain is built from TRBV11-2 and TRBJ2-7; 10 positions match TRBD2. The germline gives CDR1 SGHAT, CDR2 FQNNGV. CDR3 size: 15 residues. The J segment lost 7 bases and the V segment lost 3 bases, leaving 9 bases of the junction unmatched. CDR3 region: CASSFDVAGGREQYF. The CDR3 DNA reads TGTGCCAGCAGCTTCGACGTAGCGGGAGGAAGGGAGCAGTACTTC.

This clone appeared a single time. The chain uses TRBV6-6 and TRBJ2-5; D remains unclear. The CDR3 is made up of 13 amino acids. With 2 bases removed from V and 4 bases from J, the gap between germline ends came to 8 bases. Germline V CDR1 and CDR2: MNHNY, SVGAGI (reference sequence). The CDR3 nucleotides are TGTGCCAGCAGTTACCTAGGCCCAGAGACCCAGTACTTC. As protein: CASSYLGPETQYF.

This clone was counted a few times. This chain links TRBV7-8 with TRBJ1-5; 8 bases are shared with TRBD1. Per germline, CDR1 SGHVS and CDR2 FQNEAQ. The CDR3 extends over 17 amino acids. The V gene end was trimmed by 5 bases and the J gene end by 0 bases; junction bases not matched to a gene: 9. CDR3 nucleotides: TGTGCCAGCAGCCCTAAGCGGACAGGGCTTAGCAATCAGCCCCAGCATTTT. It specifies CASSPKRTGLSNQPQHF.

This clone was detected once. The V gene is TRBV30, the J gene TRBJ2-3; 13 bases match TRBD2. Germline V gene sequence: CDR1 GTSNPN, CDR2 SVGIG (reference sequence). Trimming cost V 5 bases and J 6 bases; bases outside gene matches: 11. The CDR3 has 16 amino acids. CDR3 sequence (DNA): TGTGCCTGGGATAGAGGACTAGCGGGGGACGGGGATACGCAGTATTTT. This sequence encodes CAWDRGLAGDGDTQYF. Supplemented by reference TRBV30 and TRBJ2-3, the full variable domain reads SQTIHQWPATLVQPVGSPLSLECTVEGTSNPNLYWYRQAAGRGLQLLFYSVGIGQISSEVPQNLSASRPQDRQFILSSKKLLLSDSGFYLCAWDRGLAGDGDTQYFGPGTRLTVL.

J is TRBJ2-7 and V is TRBV5-1; 7 bases align to TRBD2. Germline assignment: CDR1 SGHRS and CDR2 YFSETQ. The CDR3 runs to 15 residues. Losses at the gene ends were 0 bases for V and 4 bases for J; bases not matched to a gene: 7. In DNA, the CDR3 is TGCGCCAGCAGCTTGGAAAGCGGGGATGGTTACGAGCAGTACTTC. Amino acid sequence: CASSLESGDGYEQYF.

This chain uses TRBV10-3 with TRBJ2-7; 8 nucleotides match TRBD1. CDR1 is ENHRY, CDR2 SYGVKD, per germline. J gave up 4 bases and V 1 base, and 6 bases lay outside the gene matches. The CDR3 has 15 residues. CDR3 protein: CAISEYQGAFYEQYF. The CDR3 bases are TGTGCCATCAGTGAGTACCAGGGGGCGTTTTACGAGCAGTACTTC.